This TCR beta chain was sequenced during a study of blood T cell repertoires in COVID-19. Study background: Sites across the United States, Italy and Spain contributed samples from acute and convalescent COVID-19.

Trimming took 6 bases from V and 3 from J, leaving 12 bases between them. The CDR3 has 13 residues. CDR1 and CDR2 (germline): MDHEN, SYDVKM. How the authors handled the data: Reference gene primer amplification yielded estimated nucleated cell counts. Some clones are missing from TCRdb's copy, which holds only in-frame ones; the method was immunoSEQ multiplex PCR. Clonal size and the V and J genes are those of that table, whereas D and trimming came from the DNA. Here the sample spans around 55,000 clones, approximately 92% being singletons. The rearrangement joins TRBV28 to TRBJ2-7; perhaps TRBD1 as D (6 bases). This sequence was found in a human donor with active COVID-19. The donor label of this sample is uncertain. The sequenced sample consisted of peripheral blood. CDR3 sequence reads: CASSPGHLYEQYF. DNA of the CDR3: TGTGCCAGCAGCCCGGGACATCTCTACGAGCAGTACTTC.